This T cell receptor (beta chain) was sequenced during a study of OX40 agonist ivuxolimab in advanced cancers. V was cut by 6 bases and J by 4 bases, with 15 bases left in between. Germline CDR1 and CDR2: MNHEY and SVGAGI. This CDR3 comprises 14 residues. Method: immunoSEQ multiplex PCR; TCRdb's copy keeps in-frame clones and lacks some. Here the sample spans some 98,000 clones, around 87% being singletons. This chain links TRBV6-5 with TRBJ1-2; a weak D match, TRBD1 (6 bases). Here the sequenced sample was CD4+ or CD8+ T cells sorted from blood, taken in a trial of the OX40 agonist ivuxolimab. The clonotype comes from an adult with an advanced solid tumor such as melanoma, head and neck, liver or kidney cancer. The CDR3 DNA follows: TGTGCCAGCAGAATCCGGGACATCGTCTATGGCTACACCTTC. Its translation: CASRIRDIVYGYTF.